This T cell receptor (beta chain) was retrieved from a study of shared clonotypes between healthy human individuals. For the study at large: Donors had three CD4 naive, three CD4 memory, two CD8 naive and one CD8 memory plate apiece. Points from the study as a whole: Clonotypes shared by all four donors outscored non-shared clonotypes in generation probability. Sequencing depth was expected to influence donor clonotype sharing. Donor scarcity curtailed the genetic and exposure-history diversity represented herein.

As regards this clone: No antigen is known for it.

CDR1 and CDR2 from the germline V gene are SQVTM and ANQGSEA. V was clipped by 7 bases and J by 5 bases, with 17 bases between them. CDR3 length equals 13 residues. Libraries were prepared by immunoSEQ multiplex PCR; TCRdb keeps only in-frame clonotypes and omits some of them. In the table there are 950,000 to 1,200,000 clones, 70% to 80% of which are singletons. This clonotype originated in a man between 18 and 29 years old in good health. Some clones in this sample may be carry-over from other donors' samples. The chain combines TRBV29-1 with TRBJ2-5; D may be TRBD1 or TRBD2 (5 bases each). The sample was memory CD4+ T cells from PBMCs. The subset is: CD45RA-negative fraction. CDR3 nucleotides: TGCAGCGCCTTCGGGACCCGCCGGGAGACCCAGTACTTC. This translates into CSAFGTRRETQYF.